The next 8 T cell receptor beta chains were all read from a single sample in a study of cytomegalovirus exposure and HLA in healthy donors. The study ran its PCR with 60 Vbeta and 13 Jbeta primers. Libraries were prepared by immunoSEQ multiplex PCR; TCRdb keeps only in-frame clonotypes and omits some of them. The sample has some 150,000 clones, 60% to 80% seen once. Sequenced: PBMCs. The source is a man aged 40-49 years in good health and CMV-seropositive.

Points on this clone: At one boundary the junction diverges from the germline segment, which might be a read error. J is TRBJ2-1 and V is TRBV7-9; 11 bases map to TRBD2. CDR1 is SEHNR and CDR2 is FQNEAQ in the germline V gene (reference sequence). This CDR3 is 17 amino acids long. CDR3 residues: CSSSPRGLAGTDNEQFF. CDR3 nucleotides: TGTTCCAGCAGCCCTCGAGGACTAGCGGGTACCGACAATGAGCAGTTCTTC. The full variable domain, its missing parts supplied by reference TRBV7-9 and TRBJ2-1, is DTGVSQNPRHKITKRGQNVTFRCDPISEHNRLYWYRQTLGQGPEFLTYFQNEAQLEKSRLLSDRFSAERPKGSFSTLEIQRTEQGDSAMYLCSSSPRGLAGTDNEQFFGPGTRLTVL.

CDR3: CASSPGQGDNSNQPQHF. The CDR3 DNA reads as TGTGCCAGCAGCCCGGGACAGGGGGACAATAGCAATCAGCCCCAGCATTTT. This chain uses TRBV21-1 with TRBJ1-5; whether TRBD1, the table's D call, matches the DNA was not checked. TRBV21-1 is an annotated pseudogene. CDR3 length equals 17 residues.

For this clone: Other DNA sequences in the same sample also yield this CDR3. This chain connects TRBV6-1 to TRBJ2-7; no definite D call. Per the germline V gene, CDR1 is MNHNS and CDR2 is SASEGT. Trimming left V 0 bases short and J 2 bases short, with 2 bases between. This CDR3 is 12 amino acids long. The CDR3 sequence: CASSEAAYEQYF. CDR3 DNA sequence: TGTGCCAGCAGTGAAGCCGCCTACGAGCAGTACTTC.

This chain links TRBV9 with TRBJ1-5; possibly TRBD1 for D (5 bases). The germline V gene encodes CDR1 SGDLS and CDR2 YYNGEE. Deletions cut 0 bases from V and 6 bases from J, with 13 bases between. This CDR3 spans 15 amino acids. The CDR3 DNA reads TGTGCCAGCAGCGTAGAGGGGCTGGCGAGTCAGCCCCAGCATTTT. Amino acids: CASSVEGLASQPQHF.

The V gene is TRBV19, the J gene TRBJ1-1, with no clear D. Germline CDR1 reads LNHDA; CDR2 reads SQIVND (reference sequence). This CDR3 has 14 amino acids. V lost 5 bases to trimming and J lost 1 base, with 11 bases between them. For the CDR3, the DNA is TGTGCCAGTAGTTACCCCCCGAGGAACACTGAAGCTTTCTTT. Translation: CASSYPPRNTEAFF.

CDR3 region: CASSPAVSTDTQYF. In nucleotides, the CDR3 is TGTGCCAGCAGTCCCGCCGTCAGTACAGATACGCAGTATTTT. The V and J genes are TRBV27 and TRBJ2-3; no clear D. Germline-derived CDR1 and CDR2 are MNHEY and SMNVEV (reference sequence). The ends were cut back, 5 bases at V and 3 bases at J, with 12 bases in the middle. The CDR3 covers 14 residues.

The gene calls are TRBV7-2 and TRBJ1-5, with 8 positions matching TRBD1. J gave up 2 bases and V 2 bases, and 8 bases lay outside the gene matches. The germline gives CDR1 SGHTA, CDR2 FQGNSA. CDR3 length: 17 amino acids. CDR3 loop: CASSLLRLDRGNQPQHF. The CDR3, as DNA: TGTGCCAGCAGCTTACTCAGGTTGGACAGGGGCAATCAGCCCCAGCATTTT.

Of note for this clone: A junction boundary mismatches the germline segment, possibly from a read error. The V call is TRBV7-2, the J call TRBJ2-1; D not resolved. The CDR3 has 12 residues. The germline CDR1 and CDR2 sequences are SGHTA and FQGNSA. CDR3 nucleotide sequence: TGTGCCAGCAGCTTCTCCCACAATGAGCAGTTCTTC. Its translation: CASSFSHNEQFF.